A selection of T cell receptor beta chains follows, all from one sample in a study of T cell responses to AZD1222 COVID-19 vaccine. Repertoires were generated with immunoSEQ multiplex PCR, while TCRdb's copy carries only in-frame clones and drops some. Among some 86,000 clones, about 90% were seen once, and the ten largest hold roughly 4.9%. Sequences were derived from peripheral blood, sampled on day 0 of AZD1222 vaccination. The receptor source for this set is an adult in good health. Both conserved end residues are part of each CDR3. A D gene is named only where the DNA matches it firmly. Rows may omit the clone size; those that give it use once, few, many or a size class.

v_call: TRBV4-2; d_call: NA; j_call: TRBJ2-3; clone_size: NA; cdr3_nt: TGTGCCAGCAGCCAAGTCGACGTAGATACGCAGTATTTT; cdr3_aa: CASSQVDVDTQYF
v_call: TRBV19; d_call: NA; j_call: TRBJ2-3; clone_size: NA; cdr3_nt: TGTGCCAGTAGTATAAGCTCGAGTTTCGGAATTACGGGCACAGATACGCAGTATTTT; cdr3_aa: CASSISSSFGITGTDTQYF
v_call: TRBV5-5; d_call: NA; j_call: TRBJ2-5; clone_size: few; cdr3_nt: TGTGCCAGCAGTTGGGGGGAGACCCAGTACTTC; cdr3_aa: CASSWGETQYF
v_call: TRBV7-9; d_call: NA; j_call: TRBJ2-7; clone_size: NA; cdr3_nt: TGTGCCAGCAGCTTTGGTTCAGGGTCCTACGAGCAGTACTTC; cdr3_aa: CASSFGSGSYEQYF
v_call: TRBV6-5; d_call: TRBD1; j_call: TRBJ1-4; clone_size: NA; cdr3_nt: TGTGCCAGCAGTACGGACAGGGTCTTAGAAAAACTGTTTTTT; cdr3_aa: CASSTDRVLEKLFF
v_call: TRBV9; d_call: NA; j_call: TRBJ2-7; clone_size: NA; cdr3_nt: TGTGCCAGCAGCGTCGGCGGCCCCTCCTACGAGCAGTACTTC; cdr3_aa: CASSVGGPSYEQYF
v_call: TRBV30; d_call: NA; j_call: TRBJ1-1; clone_size: NA; cdr3_nt: TGTGCCTGGAGGCCGGGAGACACTGAAGCTTTCTTT; cdr3_aa: CAWRPGDTEAFF
v_call: TRBV11-1; d_call: NA; j_call: TRBJ2-5; clone_size: few; cdr3_nt: TGTGCCAGCAGCCATGGGGGGCAAGAGACCCAGTACTTC; cdr3_aa: CASSHGGQETQYF
v_call: TRBV15; d_call: TRBD1; j_call: TRBJ2-7; clone_size: NA; cdr3_nt: TGTGCCACCAGCAGATCGAACAGGGGCGCCTACGAGCAGTACTTC; cdr3_aa: CATSRSNRGAYEQYF
v_call: TRBV7-8; d_call: NA; j_call: TRBJ1-1; clone_size: NA; cdr3_nt: TGTGCCAGCAGCTTACAGGGGCTGGGGACTGAAGCTTTCTTT; cdr3_aa: CASSLQGLGTEAFF
v_call: TRBV4-3; d_call: TRBD1; j_call: TRBJ1-2; clone_size: NA; cdr3_nt: TGCGCCAGCAGCCAAGATTTGGGGACAGGCGGTAGGTTCTATGGCTACACCTTC; cdr3_aa: CASSQDLGTGGRFYGYTF
v_call: TRBV25-1; d_call: NA; j_call: TRBJ1-4; clone_size: NA; cdr3_nt: TGTGCCAGCAGTGAATCTCCCGCGGGCGGTGAAAAACTGTTTTTT; cdr3_aa: CASSESPAGGEKLFF
v_call: TRBV19; d_call: NA; j_call: TRBJ1-4; clone_size: NA; cdr3_nt: TGTGCCAGTAGTATCCCCGACCGGACCCGACAGTCTAATGAAAAACTGTTTTTT; cdr3_aa: CASSIPDRTRQSNEKLFF
v_call: TRBV27; d_call: NA; j_call: TRBJ2-7; clone_size: NA; cdr3_nt: TGTGCCAGCAGTTTTGGAGCCTGGGGATACGAGCAGTACTTC; cdr3_aa: CASSFGAWGYEQYF
v_call: TRBV19; d_call: NA; j_call: TRBJ1-1; clone_size: NA; cdr3_nt: TGTGCCAGTAGAGTCTTGACAGGTGCCGGGGGGGCTTTCTTT; cdr3_aa: CASRVLTGAGGAFF
v_call: TRBV4-1; d_call: NA; j_call: TRBJ1-5; clone_size: NA; cdr3_nt: TGCGCCAGCAGCCAAGAAGCCCTCCTCGGGGGCAATCAGCCCCAGCATTTT; cdr3_aa: CASSQEALLGGNQPQHF
v_call: TRBV28; d_call: NA; j_call: TRBJ2-2; clone_size: once; cdr3_nt: TGTGCCAGAGGACCTTCGACCGGGGAGCTGTTTTTT; cdr3_aa: CARGPSTGELFF
v_call: TRBV4-2; d_call: NA; j_call: TRBJ2-7; clone_size: NA; cdr3_nt: TGTGCCAGCAGCCCCAGGTCCCTTCTCCCCTACGAGCAGTACTTC; cdr3_aa: CASSPRSLLPYEQYF
v_call: TRBV29-1; d_call: TRBD1; j_call: TRBJ1-2; clone_size: NA; cdr3_nt: TGCAGCGTTACAGGGGGGGAGTACTATGGCTACACCTTC; cdr3_aa: CSVTGGEYYGYTF
v_call: TRBV29-1; d_call: TRBD2; j_call: TRBJ2-7; clone_size: NA; cdr3_nt: TGCAGCGTTGGGGGGTCGACTAGCGGAACCTACGAGCAGTACTTC; cdr3_aa: CSVGGSTSGTYEQYF
v_call: TRBV7-9; d_call: NA; j_call: TRBJ1-1; clone_size: NA; cdr3_nt: NA; cdr3_aa: CASSFGPGGLVNTEAFF
v_call: TRBV27; d_call: NA; j_call: TRBJ2-7; clone_size: NA; cdr3_nt: TGTGCCAGCAGTCCACAGGGACCCTACGAGCAGTACTTC; cdr3_aa: CASSPQGPYEQYF
v_call: TRBV14; d_call: TRBD2; j_call: TRBJ2-2; clone_size: NA; cdr3_nt: TGTGCCAGCAGCCATATACCGGGGAGGGGACGAACCGGGGAGCTGTTTTTT; cdr3_aa: CASSHIPGRGRTGELFF
v_call: TRBV7-9; d_call: NA; j_call: TRBJ2-7; clone_size: once; cdr3_nt: TGTGCCAGCAGCTTAGATATCAGGGCTGTCACCTACGAGCAGTACTTC; cdr3_aa: CASSLDIRAVTYEQYF
v_call: TRBV27; d_call: TRBD1; j_call: TRBJ2-7; clone_size: NA; cdr3_nt: TGTGCCAGCAGTTTACGAGGGACAGGGAACTACGAGCAGTACTTC; cdr3_aa: CASSLRGTGNYEQYF
v_call: TRBV28; d_call: NA; j_call: TRBJ2-7; clone_size: NA; cdr3_nt: TGTGCCAGCAGCCCAGGGAGTAGAGAGCAGTACTTC; cdr3_aa: CASSPGSREQYF
v_call: TRBV19; d_call: TRBD1; j_call: TRBJ2-7; clone_size: NA; cdr3_nt: TGTGCCAGTAGTGCCCAAAGACAGGGGCACTACGAGCAGTACTTC; cdr3_aa: CASSAQRQGHYEQYF
v_call: TRBV19; d_call: TRBD1; j_call: TRBJ1-1; clone_size: NA; cdr3_nt: TGTGCCAGTAGTATAGTCTCACAGGGGGGAACTGAAGCTTTCTTT; cdr3_aa: CASSIVSQGGTEAFF
v_call: TRBV24-1; d_call: NA; j_call: TRBJ2-4; clone_size: NA; cdr3_nt: TGTGCCACCAGTGATTCTGACATTCAGTACTTC; cdr3_aa: CATSDSDIQYF
v_call: TRBV4-1; d_call: NA; j_call: TRBJ1-2; clone_size: NA; cdr3_nt: TGCGCCAGCAGCCAAGGCAGGGTCGAGGGCTATGGCTACACCTTC; cdr3_aa: CASSQGRVEGYGYTF
v_call: TRBV5-4; d_call: NA; j_call: TRBJ2-2; clone_size: NA; cdr3_nt: TGTGCCAGCACTCCCGATTGGAACGGGGAGCTGTTTTTT; cdr3_aa: CASTPDWNGELFF
v_call: TRBV29-1; d_call: NA; j_call: TRBJ2-2; clone_size: NA; cdr3_nt: TGCAGCGCCGGGACGAACACCGGGGAGCTGTTTTTT; cdr3_aa: CSAGTNTGELFF
v_call: TRBV27; d_call: TRBD2; j_call: TRBJ2-1; clone_size: NA; cdr3_nt: TGTGCCAGCAGGACCCCTTCTGCAGCGGGGTGGGTCGGTGAGCAGTTCTTC; cdr3_aa: CASRTPSAAGWVGEQFF
v_call: TRBV11-2; d_call: NA; j_call: TRBJ2-1; clone_size: NA; cdr3_nt: TGTGCCAGCAGCTTAGTGGTCAGGAGCTCCTACAATGAGCAGTTCTTC; cdr3_aa: CASSLVVRSSYNEQFF
v_call: TRBV7-2; d_call: NA; j_call: TRBJ1-6; clone_size: NA; cdr3_nt: TGTGCCAGCAGCCTGATCGGACCTCAAAATTCACCCCTCCACTTT; cdr3_aa: CASSLIGPQNSPLHF
v_call: TRBV29-1; d_call: TRBD1; j_call: TRBJ2-7; clone_size: NA; cdr3_nt: TGCAGCGCCTCGACAGGGGGCGGCTACGAGCAGTACTTC; cdr3_aa: CSASTGGGYEQYF
v_call: TRBV18; d_call: TRBD1; j_call: TRBJ2-5; clone_size: once; cdr3_nt: TGTGCCAGCTCACCACTTCGGGACAGGGGTCCCCAAGAGACCCAGTACTTC; cdr3_aa: CASSPLRDRGPQETQYF
v_call: TRBV27; d_call: TRBD1; j_call: TRBJ2-7; clone_size: few; cdr3_nt: TGTGCCAGCAGTTTATCCCGGACAGGGGGGAACGAGCAGTACTTC; cdr3_aa: CASSLSRTGGNEQYF
v_call: TRBV7-9; d_call: TRBD1; j_call: TRBJ1-1; clone_size: NA; cdr3_nt: TGTGCCAGCAGCTTATGGTCGGGACAGTCTATGAACACTGAAGCTTTCTTT; cdr3_aa: CASSLWSGQSMNTEAFF
v_call: TRBV5-6; d_call: NA; j_call: TRBJ1-1; clone_size: NA; cdr3_nt: TGTGCCAGCAGCTTCCGGGAGGGTAACACTGAAGCTTTCTTT; cdr3_aa: CASSFREGNTEAFF
v_call: TRBV28; d_call: NA; j_call: TRBJ2-7; clone_size: NA; cdr3_nt: TGTGCCAGCGGGAGTACCTACGAGCAGTACTTC; cdr3_aa: CASGSTYEQYF
v_call: TRBV7-3; d_call: TRBD2; j_call: TRBJ2-1; clone_size: NA; cdr3_nt: TGTGCCAGCAGCTCCGCCGGGACTAGCGGGAGGTATGAGCAGTTCTTC; cdr3_aa: CASSSAGTSGRYEQFF
v_call: TRBV29-1; d_call: NA; j_call: TRBJ2-1; clone_size: NA; cdr3_nt: TGCAGCGTTGAACACCCGGGCCTACCCAGTGAGCAGTTCTTC; cdr3_aa: CSVEHPGLPSEQFF
v_call: TRBV3-1/TRBV3-2; d_call: NA; j_call: TRBJ2-7; clone_size: NA; cdr3_nt: TGTGCCAGCAGCCAAGGACGGGGAGATGAGCAGTACTTC; cdr3_aa: CASSQGRGDEQYF
v_call: TRBV6-5; d_call: TRBD1; j_call: TRBJ1-6; clone_size: NA; cdr3_nt: TGTGCCAGCAGTTGGGGACAGGATAATTCACCCCTCCACTTT; cdr3_aa: CASSWGQDNSPLHF
v_call: TRBV27; d_call: TRBD1; j_call: TRBJ1-2; clone_size: NA; cdr3_nt: TGTGCCAGCGGACAGGAGAGTTTCTATGGCTACACCTTC; cdr3_aa: CASGQESFYGYTF